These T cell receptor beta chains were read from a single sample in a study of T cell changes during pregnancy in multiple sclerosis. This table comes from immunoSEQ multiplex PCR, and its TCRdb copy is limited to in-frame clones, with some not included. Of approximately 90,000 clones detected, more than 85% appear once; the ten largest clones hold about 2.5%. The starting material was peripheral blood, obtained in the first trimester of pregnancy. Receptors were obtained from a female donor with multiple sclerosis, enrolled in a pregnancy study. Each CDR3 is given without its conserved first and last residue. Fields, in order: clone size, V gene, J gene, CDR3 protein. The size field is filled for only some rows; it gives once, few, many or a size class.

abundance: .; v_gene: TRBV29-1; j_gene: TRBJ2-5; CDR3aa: SVATSGVPMETQY
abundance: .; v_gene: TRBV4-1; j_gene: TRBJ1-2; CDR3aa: ASSQEPLPRPYGYT
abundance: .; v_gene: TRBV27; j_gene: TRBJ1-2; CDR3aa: ASSPGQGAAYGYT
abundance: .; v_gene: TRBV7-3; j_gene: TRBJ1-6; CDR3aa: ASSTRTGASPLH
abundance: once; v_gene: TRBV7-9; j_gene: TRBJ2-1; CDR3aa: ASSLVSGLEQF
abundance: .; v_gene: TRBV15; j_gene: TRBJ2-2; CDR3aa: ATSRDRVGAGELF